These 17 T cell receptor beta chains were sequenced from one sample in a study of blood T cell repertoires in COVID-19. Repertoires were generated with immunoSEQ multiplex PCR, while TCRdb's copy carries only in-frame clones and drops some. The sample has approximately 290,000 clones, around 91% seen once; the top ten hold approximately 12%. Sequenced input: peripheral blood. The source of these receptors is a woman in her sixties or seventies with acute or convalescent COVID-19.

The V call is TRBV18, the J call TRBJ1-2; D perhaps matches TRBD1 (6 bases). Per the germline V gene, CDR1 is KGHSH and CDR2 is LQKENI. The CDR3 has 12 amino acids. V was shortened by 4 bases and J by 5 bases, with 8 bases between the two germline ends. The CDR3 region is CASSLRGYGYTF. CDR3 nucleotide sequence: TGTGCCAGCTCACTGAGGGGGTATGGCTACACCTTC.

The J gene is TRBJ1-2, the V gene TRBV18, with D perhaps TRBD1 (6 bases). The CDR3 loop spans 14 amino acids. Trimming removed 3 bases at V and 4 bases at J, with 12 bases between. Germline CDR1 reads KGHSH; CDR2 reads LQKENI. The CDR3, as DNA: TGTGCCAGCTCACCGGGGACACAGGTCTATGGCTACACCTTC. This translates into CASSPGTQVYGYTF.

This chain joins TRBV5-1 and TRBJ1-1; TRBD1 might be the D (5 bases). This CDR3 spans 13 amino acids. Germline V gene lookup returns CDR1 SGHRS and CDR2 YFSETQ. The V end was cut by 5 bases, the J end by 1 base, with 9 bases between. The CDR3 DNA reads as TGCGCCAGCAGGCAAACAGGGAACACTGAAGCTTTCTTT. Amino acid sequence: CASRQTGNTEAFF.

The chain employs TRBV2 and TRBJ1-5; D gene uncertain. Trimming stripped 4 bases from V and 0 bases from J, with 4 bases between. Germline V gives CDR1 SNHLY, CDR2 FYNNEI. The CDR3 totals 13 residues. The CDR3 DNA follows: TGTGCCAGCAGTGTAAATAGCAATCAGCCCCAGCATTTT. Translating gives CASSVNSNQPQHF.

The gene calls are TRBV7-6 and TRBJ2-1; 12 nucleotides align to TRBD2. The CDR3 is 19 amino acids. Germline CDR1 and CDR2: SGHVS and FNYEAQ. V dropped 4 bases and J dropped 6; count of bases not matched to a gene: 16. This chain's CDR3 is CASSSQRTSGEGLRNEQFF. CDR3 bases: TGTGCCAGCAGCTCGCAGAGGACTAGCGGGGAGGGCCTTCGCAATGAGCAGTTCTTC.

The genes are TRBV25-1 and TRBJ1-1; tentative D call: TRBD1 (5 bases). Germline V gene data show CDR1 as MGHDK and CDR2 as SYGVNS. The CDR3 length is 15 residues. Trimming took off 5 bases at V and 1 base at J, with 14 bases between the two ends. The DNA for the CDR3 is TGTGCCAGCAGTAAGTCCAGGGCCAAGAACACTGAAGCTTTCTTT. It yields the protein CASSKSRAKNTEAFF.

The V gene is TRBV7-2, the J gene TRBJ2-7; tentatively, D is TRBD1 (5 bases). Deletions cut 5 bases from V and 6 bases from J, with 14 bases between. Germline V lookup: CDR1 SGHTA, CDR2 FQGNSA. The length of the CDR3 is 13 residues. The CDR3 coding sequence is TGTGCCAGCAGCCGCACATGGGGCAGCGAGCAGTACTTC. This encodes CASSRTWGSEQYF.

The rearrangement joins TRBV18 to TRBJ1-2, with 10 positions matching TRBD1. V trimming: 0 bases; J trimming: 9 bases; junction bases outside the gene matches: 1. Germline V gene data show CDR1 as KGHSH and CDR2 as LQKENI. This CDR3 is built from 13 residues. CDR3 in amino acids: CASSPPGQGSYTF. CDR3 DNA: TGTGCCAGCTCACCACCGGGACAGGGGAGCTACACCTTC.

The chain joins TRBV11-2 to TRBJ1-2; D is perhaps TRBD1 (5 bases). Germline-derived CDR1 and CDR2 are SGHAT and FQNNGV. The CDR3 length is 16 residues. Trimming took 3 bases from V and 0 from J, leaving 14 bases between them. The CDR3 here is CASSLIGRASNYGYTF. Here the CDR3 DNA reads TGTGCCAGCAGCTTGATCGGCAGGGCCTCTAACTATGGCTACACCTTC.

Here the CDR3 reads CASSSGTWAANPHGYTF. In DNA, the CDR3 is TGTGCCAGCAGCTCTGGGACATGGGCCGCCAATCCTCATGGCTACACCTTC. The chain employs TRBV5-4 and TRBJ1-2; TRBD1 is a possible D gene (6 bases). This CDR3 spans 17 amino acids. Germline loops: CDR1 SGHNT, CDR2 YYREEE (reference sequence). The V gene lost 3 bases and the J gene lost 6 bases, with 24 bases spanning the gap. Together with reference TRBV5-4 and TRBJ1-2, the CDR3 gives the full variable domain: ETGVTQSPTHLIKTRGQQVTLRCSSQSGHNTVSWYQQALGQGPQFIFQYYREEENGRGNFPPRFSGLQFPNYSSELNVNALELDDSALYLCASSSGTWAANPHGYTFGSGTRLTVV.

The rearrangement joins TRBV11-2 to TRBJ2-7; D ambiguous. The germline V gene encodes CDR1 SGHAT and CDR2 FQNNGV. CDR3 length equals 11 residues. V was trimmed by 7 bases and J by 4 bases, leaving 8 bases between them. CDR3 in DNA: TGTGCCAGCACCCCGCGGTACGAGCAGTACTTC. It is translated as CASTPRYEQYF.

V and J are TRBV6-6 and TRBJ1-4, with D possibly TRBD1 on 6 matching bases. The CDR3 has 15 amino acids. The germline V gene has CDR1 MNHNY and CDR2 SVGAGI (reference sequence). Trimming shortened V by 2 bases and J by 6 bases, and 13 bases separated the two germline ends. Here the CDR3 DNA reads TGTGCCAGCAGTTACGAGGGGGGGAGACATGAAAAACTGTTTTTT. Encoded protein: CASSYEGGRHEKLFF.

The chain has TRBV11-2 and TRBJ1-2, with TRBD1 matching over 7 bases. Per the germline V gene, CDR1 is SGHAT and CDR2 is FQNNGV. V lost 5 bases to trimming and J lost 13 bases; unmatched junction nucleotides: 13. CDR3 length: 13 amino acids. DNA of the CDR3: TGTGCCAGCAGCCCCCGGACAGGTTATTCCAGCACCTTC. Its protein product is CASSPRTGYSSTF.

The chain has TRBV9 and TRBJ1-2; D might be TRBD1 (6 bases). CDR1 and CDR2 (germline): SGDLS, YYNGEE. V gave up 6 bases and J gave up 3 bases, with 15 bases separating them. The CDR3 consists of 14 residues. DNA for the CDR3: TGTGCCAGCACCCTTACAGGGAATGACTATGGCTACACCTTC. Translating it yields CASTLTGNDYGYTF.

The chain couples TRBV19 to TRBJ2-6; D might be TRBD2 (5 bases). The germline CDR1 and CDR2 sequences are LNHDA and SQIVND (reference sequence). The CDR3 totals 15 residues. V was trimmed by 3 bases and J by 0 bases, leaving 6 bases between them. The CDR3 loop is CASSMGASGANVLTF. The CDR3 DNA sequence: TGTGCCAGTAGTATGGGAGCCTCTGGGGCCAACGTCCTGACTTTC.

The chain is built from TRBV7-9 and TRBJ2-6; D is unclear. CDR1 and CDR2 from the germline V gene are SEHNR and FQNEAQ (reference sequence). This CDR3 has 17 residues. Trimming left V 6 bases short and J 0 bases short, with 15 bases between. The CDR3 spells CASSPTPGNSGANVLTF. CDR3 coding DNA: TGTGCCAGCAGTCCTACCCCAGGTAACTCTGGGGCCAACGTCCTGACTTTC.

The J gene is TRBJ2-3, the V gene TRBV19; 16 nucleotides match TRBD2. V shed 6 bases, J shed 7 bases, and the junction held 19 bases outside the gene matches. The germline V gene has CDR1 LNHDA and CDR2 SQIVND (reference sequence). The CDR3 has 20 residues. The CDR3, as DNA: TGTGCCAGTAGCATTGAGGGGACTAGCGGGAGGGCCTCAACTTACAATACGCAGTATTTT. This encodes CASSIEGTSGRASTYNTQYF.